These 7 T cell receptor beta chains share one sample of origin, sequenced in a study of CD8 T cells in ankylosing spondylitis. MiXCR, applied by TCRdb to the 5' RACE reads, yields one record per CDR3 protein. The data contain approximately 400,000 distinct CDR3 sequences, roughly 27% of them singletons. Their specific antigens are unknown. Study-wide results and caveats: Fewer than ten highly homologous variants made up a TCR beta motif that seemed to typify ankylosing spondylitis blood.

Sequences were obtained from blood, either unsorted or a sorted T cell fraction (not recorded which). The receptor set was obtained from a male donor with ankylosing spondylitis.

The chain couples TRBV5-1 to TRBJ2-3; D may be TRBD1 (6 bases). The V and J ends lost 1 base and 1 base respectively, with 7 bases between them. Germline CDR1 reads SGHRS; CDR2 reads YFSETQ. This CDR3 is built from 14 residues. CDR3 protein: CASSLRTGTDTQYF. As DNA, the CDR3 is TGCGCCAGCAGCTTGCGGACAGGCACAGATACGCAGTATTTT.

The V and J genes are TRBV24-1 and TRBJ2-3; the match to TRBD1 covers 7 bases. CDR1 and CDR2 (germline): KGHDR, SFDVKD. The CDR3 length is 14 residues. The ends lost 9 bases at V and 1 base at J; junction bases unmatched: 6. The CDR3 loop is CATEGAKGTDTQYF. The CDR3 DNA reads TGTGCCACCGAGGGGGCGAAGGGCACAGATACGCAGTATTTT.

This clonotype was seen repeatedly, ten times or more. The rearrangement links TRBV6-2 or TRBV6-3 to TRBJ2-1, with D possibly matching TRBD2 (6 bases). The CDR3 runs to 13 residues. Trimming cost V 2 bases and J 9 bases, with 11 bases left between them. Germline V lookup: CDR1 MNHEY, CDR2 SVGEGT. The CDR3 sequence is CASSYRLASEQFF. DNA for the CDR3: TGTGCCAGCAGTTACAGGCTAGCGAGTGAGCAGTTCTTC.

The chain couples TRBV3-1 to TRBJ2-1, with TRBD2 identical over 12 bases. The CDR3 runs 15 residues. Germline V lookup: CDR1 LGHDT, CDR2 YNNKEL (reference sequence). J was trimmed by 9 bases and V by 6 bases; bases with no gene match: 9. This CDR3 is CASSPLAGGVGEQFF. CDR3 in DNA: TGTGCCAGCAGTCCCCTAGCGGGAGGGGTAGGTGAGCAGTTCTTC.

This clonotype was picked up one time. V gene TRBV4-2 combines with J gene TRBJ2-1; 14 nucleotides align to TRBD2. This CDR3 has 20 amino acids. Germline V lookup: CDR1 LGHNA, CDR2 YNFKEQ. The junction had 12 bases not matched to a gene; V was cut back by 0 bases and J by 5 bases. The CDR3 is CASSQEWAGLAGGENNEQFF. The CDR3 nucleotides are TGTGCCAGCAGCCAAGAATGGGCCGGACTAGCGGGAGGAGAAAACAATGAGCAGTTCTTC.

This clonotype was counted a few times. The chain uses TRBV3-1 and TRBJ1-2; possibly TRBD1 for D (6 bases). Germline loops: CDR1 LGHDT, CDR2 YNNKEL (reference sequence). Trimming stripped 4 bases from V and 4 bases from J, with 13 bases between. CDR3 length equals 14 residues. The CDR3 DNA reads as TGTGCCAGCAGCCCACAGGGCTTAGGCTATGGCTACACCTTC. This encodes CASSPQGLGYGYTF. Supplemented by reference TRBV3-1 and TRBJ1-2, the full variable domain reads DTAVSQTPKYLVTQMGNDKSIKCEQNLGHDTMYWYKQDSKKFLKIMFSYNNKELIINETVPNRFSPKSPDKAHLNLHINSLELGDSAVYFCASSPQGLGYGYTFGSGTRLTVV.

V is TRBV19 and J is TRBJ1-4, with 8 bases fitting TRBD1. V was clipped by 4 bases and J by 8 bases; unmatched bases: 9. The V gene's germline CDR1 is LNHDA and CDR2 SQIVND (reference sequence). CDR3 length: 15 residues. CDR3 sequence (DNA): TGTGCCAGTAGTACGTCGACAGGGGCAGGGGAAAAACTGTTTTTT. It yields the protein CASSTSTGAGEKLFF. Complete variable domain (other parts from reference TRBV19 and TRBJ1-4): DGGITQSPKYLFRKEGQNVTLSCEQNLNHDAMYWYRQDPGQGLRLIYYSQIVNDFQKGDIAEGYSVSREKKESFPLTVTSAQKNPTAFYLCASSTSTGAGEKLFFGSGTQLSVL.